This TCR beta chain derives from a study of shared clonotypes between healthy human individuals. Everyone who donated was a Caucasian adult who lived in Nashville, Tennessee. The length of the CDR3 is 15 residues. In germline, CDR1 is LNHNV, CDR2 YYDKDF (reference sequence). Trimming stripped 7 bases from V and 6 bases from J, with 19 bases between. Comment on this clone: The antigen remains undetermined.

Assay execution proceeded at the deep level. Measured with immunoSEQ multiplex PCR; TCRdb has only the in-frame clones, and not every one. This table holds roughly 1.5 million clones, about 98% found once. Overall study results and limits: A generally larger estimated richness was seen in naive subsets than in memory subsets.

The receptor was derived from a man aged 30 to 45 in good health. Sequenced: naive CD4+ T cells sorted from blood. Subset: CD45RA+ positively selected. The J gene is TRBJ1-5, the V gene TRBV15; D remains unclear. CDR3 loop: CATTVSRLPGQPQHF. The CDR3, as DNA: TGTGCCACCACCGTATCCAGGCTGCCGGGTCAGCCCCAGCATTTT.